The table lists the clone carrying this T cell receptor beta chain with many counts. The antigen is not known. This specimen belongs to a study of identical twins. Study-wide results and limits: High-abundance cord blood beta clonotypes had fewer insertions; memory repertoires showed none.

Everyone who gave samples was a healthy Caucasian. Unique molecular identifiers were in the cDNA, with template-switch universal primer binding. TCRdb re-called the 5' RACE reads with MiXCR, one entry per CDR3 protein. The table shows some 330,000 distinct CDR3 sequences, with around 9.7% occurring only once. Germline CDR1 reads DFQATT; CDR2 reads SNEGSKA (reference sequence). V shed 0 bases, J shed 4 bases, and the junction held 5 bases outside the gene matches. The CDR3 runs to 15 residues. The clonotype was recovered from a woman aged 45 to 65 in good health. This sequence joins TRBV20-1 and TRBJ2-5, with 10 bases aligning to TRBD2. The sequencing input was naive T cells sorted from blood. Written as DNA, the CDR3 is TGCAGTGCTAGAGATGATATAGCGGGAGGAGAGACCCAGTACTTC. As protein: CSARDDIAGGETQYF.